This T cell receptor (beta chain) is from a study of neurological immune-mediated disorders. For the study at large: The study included about 34 multiple sclerosis patients, approximately 31 relapsing-remitting and 3 secondary progressive. Study-level results: HTLV-1-associated myelopathy ranked highest for TCR clonal expansion and multiple sclerosis lowest, beneath healthy controls.

The CDR3 consists of 13 residues. V lost 4 bases and J 6 bases, leaving 10 bases between the germline ends. Germline values: CDR1 SGHTA, CDR2 FQGNSA. There are many counts of this clonotype. Its target is unknown. Template-switch 5'RACE cDNA synthesis added a 10-nucleotide unique molecular identifier. TCRdb ran MiXCR on the 5' RACE reads and lists one entry per CDR3 protein. The table lists about 60,000 distinct CDR3 sequences, around 4.4% of them singletons. V is TRBV7-2 and J is TRBJ2-1, with D perhaps matching TRBD1 (6 bases). The sequence was collected from a man aged 50 to 60 with multiple sclerosis. The material sequenced was PBMCs. CDR3 amino acids: CASSSTGSNEQFF. The CDR3 nucleotides read TGTGCCAGCAGCTCCACAGGGAGCAATGAGCAGTTCTTC.